What follows are 27 T cell receptor beta chains derived from one specimen sequenced in a study of blood T cell repertoires in COVID-19 (dated by TCRdb to 2018 to 2020). The library was prepared using the immunoSEQ multiplex PCR assay. TCRdb took over this immuneACCESS table, retaining in-frame rearrangements with V and J assigned. Such tables are incomplete; in checked studies, under half of the missing clones stem from an unresolved V gene, and the remainder is unexplained. The sample table records approximately 200,000 clones; approximately 90% of these occur just once. The top ten clones comprise approximately 2.1% of the sample. Sequencing was carried out using PBMCs or T cells enriched from blood (not recorded which). The receptors come from a woman aged 25 to 45 who had recovered from COVID-19.

The chain is built from TRBV4-1 and TRBJ1-3, with D hard to call. Germline lookup yields CDR1 MGHRA and CDR2 YSYEKL. The CDR3 is 15 residues long. V lost 2 bases and J 0 bases, leaving 8 bases between the germline ends. The CDR3 here is CASSQTPSSGNTIYF. The CDR3 DNA sequence: TGCGCCAGCAGCCAAACACCCAGCTCTGGAAACACCATATATTTT.

This clone was seen a handful of times. The chain links TRBV11-1 to TRBJ1-1; no firm D call. From germline, CDR1 is SGHAT and CDR2 FQDESV (reference sequence). With 1 base removed from V and 5 bases from J, the gap between germline ends came to 11 bases. The CDR3 has 14 residues. The CDR3 here is CASSLDGSGTEAFF. CDR3 nucleotides: TGTGCCAGCAGCTTAGACGGGAGTGGAACTGAAGCTTTCTTT.

The chain couples TRBV2 to TRBJ1-1, with D unresolved. Germline CDR1 is SNHLY and CDR2 is FYNNEI. There are 15 residues in the CDR3. V was shortened by 2 bases and J by 0 bases, with 10 bases between the two germline ends. The CDR3 here is CASSEPGYLNTEAFF. CDR3 DNA sequence: TGTGCCAGCAGTGAACCAGGCTATCTGAACACTGAAGCTTTCTTT. Together with reference TRBV2 and TRBJ1-1, the CDR3 gives the full variable domain: EPEVTQTPSHQVTQMGQEVILRCVPISNHLYFYWYRQILGQKVEFLVSFYNNEISEKSEIFDDQFSVERPDGSNFTLKIRSTKLEDSAMYFCASSEPGYLNTEAFFGQGTRLTVV.

This clone appeared a few times. V and J are TRBV7-2 and TRBJ2-7, with D perhaps matching TRBD1 (5 bases). This CDR3 is built from 13 residues. Trimming took off 2 bases at V and 2 bases at J, with 7 bases between the two ends. CDR1 SGHTA and CDR2 FQGNSA come from the germline V gene. CDR3 sequence (DNA): TGTGCCAGCAGCTTACGACAGACCTACGAGCAGTACTTC. It codes for CASSLRQTYEQYF. The full variable domain, completed using reference TRBV7-2 and TRBJ2-7, is GAGVSQSPSNKVTEKGKDVELRCDPISGHTALYWYRQSLGQGLEFLIYFQGNSAPDKSGLPSDRFSAERTGGSVSTLTIQRTQQEDSAVYLCASSLRQTYEQYFGPGTRLTVT.

The chain links TRBV5-1 to TRBJ2-7; 7 nucleotides align to TRBD1. The CDR3 totals 16 residues. V was clipped by 0 bases and J by 2 bases; unmatched bases: 8. The V gene's germline CDR1 is SGHRS and CDR2 YFSETQ. The CDR3 DNA reads as TGCGCCAGCAGCTTGGGCTTGAGACAGGGCACCTACGAGCAGTACTTC. It translates to CASSLGLRQGTYEQYF.

This clone showed up just once. The V gene is TRBV7-9, the J gene TRBJ1-5; D is undetermined. CDR1 is SEHNR and CDR2 is FQNEAQ in the germline V gene (reference sequence). This CDR3 spans 16 amino acids. The V gene lost 4 bases and the J gene lost 4 bases, with 17 bases spanning the gap. The CDR3 bases are TGTGCCAGCAGCTCCCAGGAGCGGGCCCTAAATCAGCCCCAGCATTTT. Protein: CASSSQERALNQPQHF.

The V call is TRBV4-3, the J call TRBJ1-1; TRBD1 matches at 7 bases. There are 14 residues in the CDR3. V was pared by 1 base and J by 10 bases, with 9 bases of the junction left unmatched. Germline V gives CDR1 LGHNA, CDR2 YSLEER. CDR3 sequence: CASSQVPTGPRAFF. DNA of the CDR3: TGCGCCAGCAGCCAAGTACCGACAGGGCCCCGAGCTTTCTTT.

This chain uses TRBV2 with TRBJ1-1; possible D gene TRBD1, 5 bases. V was pared by 6 bases and J by 3 bases, with 11 bases between. The CDR3 extends over 13 amino acids. Germline CDR1 and CDR2: SNHLY and FYNNEI. The DNA of the CDR3 is TGTGCCAGCAGGCCAGGGCTGGACACTGAAGCTTTCTTT. It yields the protein CASRPGLDTEAFF.

The V gene is TRBV6-1, the J gene TRBJ1-4; 9 nucleotides line up with TRBD1. The germline V gene has CDR1 MNHNS and CDR2 SASEGT. CDR3 size: 15 residues. Germline trimming cut 1 base from V and 8 bases from J; bases unmatched to any gene: 5. CDR3 in amino acids: CASSEVGTGLEKLFF. The CDR3 nucleotides are TGTGCCAGCAGTGAAGTCGGGACAGGGCTGGAAAAACTGTTTTTT.

The V gene is TRBV6-2 or TRBV6-3, the J gene TRBJ1-2; TRBD1 matches 7 bases. Per germline, CDR1 MNHEY and CDR2 SVGEGT. J lost 0 bases, V lost 5 bases, and 6 bases had no gene match. The CDR3 length is 15 residues. The CDR3 protein is CASSRPGQSNYGYTF. The CDR3 region has the DNA TGTGCCAGCAGTCGCCCGGGACAGTCTAACTATGGCTACACCTTC.

The chain is built from TRBV30 and TRBJ1-1; tentative D call: TRBD1 (5 bases). Germline CDR1 GTSNPN, CDR2 SVGIG (reference sequence). The CDR3 length is 15 residues. The V and J ends lost 0 bases and 2 bases respectively, with 13 bases between them. The DNA for the CDR3 is TGTGCCTGGAGTGTACGAGGCAGGGTAAACACTGAAGCTTTCTTT. Translated, it gives CAWSVRGRVNTEAFF.

The table lists this clone with a few counts. V and J are TRBV19 and TRBJ1-1; D remains unclear. The CDR3 length is 15 residues. The germline V and J ends were trimmed by 5 bases and 0 bases, with 13 bases remaining between them. Germline-derived CDR1 and CDR2 are LNHDA and SQIVND (reference sequence). CDR3 DNA sequence: TGTGCCAGTAGTCCGCGGACGGGAATGAACACTGAAGCTTTCTTT. This encodes CASSPRTGMNTEAFF.

This clone was observed a single time. CDR3 bases: TGTGCCAGCAGCAAAGGACAATCGGAGACCCAGTACTTC. It yields the protein CASSKGQSETQYF. The rearrangement uses TRBV9 and TRBJ2-5; D is perhaps TRBD1 (5 bases). This CDR3 comprises 13 residues. Germline lookup yields CDR1 SGDLS and CDR2 YYNGEE. The V end lost 4 bases, the J end lost 5 bases, and 12 bases lay between the germline ends.

The chain uses TRBV28 and TRBJ1-2, with a weak D call TRBD1 (6 bases). The CDR3 length is 15 residues. The V gene lost 6 bases and the J gene lost 4 bases, with 18 bases spanning the gap. Germline V gene lookup returns CDR1 MDHEN and CDR2 SYDVKM. CDR3 nucleotide sequence: TGTGCCAGCAGCTACGACAGGACTCAGTCCTATGGCTACACCTTC. Translating gives CASSYDRTQSYGYTF.

This chain uses TRBV5-6 with TRBJ1-2, with 9 bases matching TRBD1. Germline V lookup: CDR1 SGHDT, CDR2 YYEEEE. CDR3 length: 15 residues. J gave up 4 bases and V 3 bases, and 7 bases lay outside the gene matches. CDR3 amino acids: CASSSGDRVGYGYTF. CDR3 coding DNA: TGTGCCAGCAGCTCGGGGGACAGGGTGGGCTATGGCTACACCTTC.

The genes are TRBV3-1 (or the pseudogene TRBV3-2) and TRBJ2-3; TRBD2 is a possible D gene (5 bases). Trimming left V 3 bases short and J 2 bases short, with 9 bases between. CDR1 is LGHDT and CDR2 is YNNKEL in the germline V gene (reference sequence). The CDR3 length is 14 residues. The CDR3 nucleotides are TGTGCCAGCAGCCAGATTAGCGACACAGATACGCAGTATTTT. This codes for CASSQISDTDTQYF.

V gene TRBV11-3 combines with J gene TRBJ1-3; TRBD1 matches 8 bases. This CDR3 spans 14 amino acids. Germline CDR1 reads SGHNT; CDR2 reads YENEEA. V shed 5 bases, J shed 2 bases, and the junction held 2 bases outside the gene matches. The CDR3 DNA is TGTGCCAGCAGCCAGGGGGCCGCTGGAAACACCATATATTTT. Residues: CASSQGAAGNTIYF. Full variable domain (outside the CDR3, taken from reference TRBV11-3 and TRBJ1-3): EAGVVQSPRYKIIEKKQPVAFWCNPISGHNTLYWYLQNLGQGPELLIRYENEEAVDDSQLPKDRFSAERLKGVDSTLKIQPAELGDSAVYLCASSQGAAGNTIYFGEGSWLTVV.

The chain joins TRBV5-8 to TRBJ2-3, with 7 nucleotides matching TRBD1. V shed 3 bases and J 0 bases; nucleotides not matched to a gene: 13. Per germline, CDR1 SGHTS and CDR2 YDEGEE. The CDR3 runs to 18 residues. The CDR3 region is CASSWGVAGGFSTDTQYF. The CDR3 DNA follows: TGTGCCAGCAGCTGGGGTGTAGCAGGGGGTTTCAGCACAGATACGCAGTATTTT.

The chain couples TRBV13 to TRBJ2-3; 8 bases are a match to TRBD2. The CDR3 spans 15 residues. V lost 7 bases and J lost 1; bases outside the gene matches: 7. From germline, CDR1 is PRHDT and CDR2 FYEKMQ (reference sequence). In nucleotides, the CDR3 is TGTGCCAGCACCGGGGGGGGATTCGGCACAGATACGCAGTATTTT. Translated: CASTGGGFGTDTQYF.

The V and J genes are TRBV6-5 and TRBJ1-6, with 9 positions matching TRBD1. The V segment lost 1 base and the J segment 8 bases; nucleotides outside the gene matches: 3. The CDR3 runs to 15 residues. From germline, CDR1 is MNHEY and CDR2 SVGAGI. The DNA for the CDR3 is TGTGCCAGCAGTTACTACAGGGGGCGCGATTCACCCCTCCACTTT. This gives the protein CASSYYRGRDSPLHF.

The chain couples TRBV7-9 to TRBJ2-1; 9 bases match TRBD1. Trimming took 7 bases from V and 5 from J; bases not matched to a gene: 12. Germline CDR1 reads SEHNR; CDR2 reads FQNEAQ (reference sequence). The CDR3 has 16 amino acids. The CDR3 reads CASTRGDRATDNEQFF. The CDR3 region has the DNA TGTGCCAGCACTCGGGGGGACAGGGCGACTGACAATGAGCAGTTCTTC.

The gene calls are TRBV7-9 and TRBJ1-5, with TRBD1 identical over 9 bases. The CDR3 contains 15 residues. Trimming at V came to 5 bases and at J to 2 bases, leaving 4 bases not matched to a gene. Germline CDR1 SEHNR, CDR2 FQNEAQ (reference sequence). DNA for the CDR3: TGTGCCAGCAGCGGACAGGGGATTGGCAATCAGCCCCAGCATTTT. It translates to CASSGQGIGNQPQHF.

The chain couples TRBV9 to TRBJ1-2, with D perhaps TRBD1 (5 bases). The CDR3 is 13 residues long. V was clipped by 3 bases and J by 5 bases, with 11 bases between them. Germline V gene sequence: CDR1 SGDLS, CDR2 YYNGEE. For the CDR3, the DNA is TGTGCCAGCAGCGCGGTGGGGGGTTATGGCTACACCTTC. Translated: CASSAVGGYGYTF.

The chain is built from TRBV12-3 or TRBV12-4 and TRBJ1-4; D perhaps matches TRBD1 (6 bases). The CDR3 has 12 amino acids. Trimming left V 8 bases short and J 9 bases short, with 13 bases between. CDR3 sequence reads: CASGRGGQKLFF. The CDR3 DNA is TGTGCCAGCGGAAGGGGGGGCCAAAAACTGTTTTTT.

The chain links TRBV19 to TRBJ1-4; D possibly corresponds to TRBD1 (6 bases). Germline V gene data show CDR1 as LNHDA and CDR2 as SQIVND (reference sequence). Trimming removed 5 bases from V and 0 bases from J, with 16 bases in between. The CDR3 runs to 17 residues. This CDR3 is CASSEDRGTATNEKLFF. The CDR3 region has the DNA TGTGCCAGTAGTGAGGACAGAGGAACTGCAACTAATGAAAAACTGTTTTTT.

V gene TRBV2 combines with J gene TRBJ1-2; TRBD1 matches 8 bases. This CDR3 is built from 14 residues. Looked up from germline, CDR1 is SNHLY and CDR2 is FYNNEI. J was trimmed by 4 bases and V by 5 bases; bases with no gene match: 6. The CDR3 nucleotides are TGTGCCAGCAGTTCGGACAGGGTAGGCTATGGCTACACCTTC. Amino acids: CASSSDRVGYGYTF.

J is TRBJ1-4 and V is TRBV19; 8 bases agree with TRBD1. The CDR3 covers 14 residues. CDR1 and CDR2 (germline): LNHDA, SQIVND (reference sequence). The ends lost 5 bases at V and 3 bases at J; junction bases unmatched: 2. The CDR3 spells CASSQDRANEKLFF. The DNA of the CDR3 is TGTGCCAGTAGTCAGGACAGGGCTAATGAAAAACTGTTTTTT.